The present T cell receptor beta chain was sequenced within a study of blood T cells in healthy people across ages. At the level of the study: Roughly one uniquely barcoded beta molecule per two T cells was captured.

CDR3 size: 14 residues. The germline gives CDR1 LNHDA, CDR2 SQIVND (reference sequence). The sample, 7.5 to 10 milliliters of peripheral blood, was drawn from each donor. The use of a sample-barcoded 5' primer and a J-beta primer mix characterized a second PCR of roughly 6 to 11 cycles. TCRdb reprocessed the 5' RACE reads via MiXCR and lists one record per CDR3 protein. The repertoire holds 850,000 to 950,000 distinct CDR3 sequences, with less than 35% as singletons. As for this clonotype: Antigen unknown. A read error may produce the germline difference seen at one junction end.

Study outcomes and limitations: It was not possible, with unsorted PBMCs, to conclusively compare naive and antigen-experienced cells. Percentage of naive T cells showed a strong correlation with TCR beta diversity.

This sequence was found in a woman aged 80 or over in good health. The source material was blood. The chain joins TRBV19 to TRBJ1-4; a possible D gene is TRBD1 (6 bases). CDR3 bases: TGTGCCACTAGGAGGACAGCAACTAATGAAAAACGGTTTTTT. As protein: CATRRTATNEKRFF.